This TCR beta chain is drawn from a study of CD8+ T cells in alopecia areata. Study outcomes and limitations: Researchers report lesional scalp, most notably alopecia totalis/universalis, outstripped normal scalp in clonality. TCRs were shared less clearly across patients than in mice, possibly for HLA-related reasons.

Per germline, CDR1 SGHAT and CDR2 FQDESV (reference sequence). V was trimmed by 5 bases and J by 7 bases, leaving 8 bases between them. The CDR3 has 11 amino acids. Extracted from the samples, RNA was reverse transcribed into cDNA to serve as the sequencing template. Data came from immunoSEQ multiplex PCR; TCRdb stores just in-frame clones and leaves some out. The sample lists fewer than 110,000 clones, 45% to 60% occurring once. This clone was counted between two and nine times. Its antigen remains unidentified. Starting from PBMCs, sorting isolated CD4+ and CD8+ T cells. The source material was CD4+ T cells sorted from blood. This chain connects TRBV11-1 to TRBJ2-5; D is ambiguous. The TCR originated in a human donor in good health. This chain's CDR3 is CASSLGVTQYF. CDR3 sequence (DNA): TGTGCCAGCAGCCTCGGAGTGACCCAGTACTTC.